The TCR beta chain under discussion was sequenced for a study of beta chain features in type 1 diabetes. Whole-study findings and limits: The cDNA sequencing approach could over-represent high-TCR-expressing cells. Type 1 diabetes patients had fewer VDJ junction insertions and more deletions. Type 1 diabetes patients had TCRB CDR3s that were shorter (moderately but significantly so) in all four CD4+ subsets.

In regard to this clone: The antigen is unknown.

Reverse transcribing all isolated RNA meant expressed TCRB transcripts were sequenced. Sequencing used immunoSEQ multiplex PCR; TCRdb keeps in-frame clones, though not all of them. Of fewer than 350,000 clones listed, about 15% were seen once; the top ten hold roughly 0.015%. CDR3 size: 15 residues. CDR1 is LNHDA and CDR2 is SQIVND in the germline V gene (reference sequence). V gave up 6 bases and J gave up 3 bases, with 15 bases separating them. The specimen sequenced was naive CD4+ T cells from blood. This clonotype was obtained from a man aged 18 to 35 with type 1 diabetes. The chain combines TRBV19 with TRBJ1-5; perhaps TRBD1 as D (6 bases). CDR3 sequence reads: CASRFRTVNNQPQHF. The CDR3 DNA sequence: TGTGCCAGTAGGTTCCGGACAGTTAACAATCAGCCCCAGCATTTT. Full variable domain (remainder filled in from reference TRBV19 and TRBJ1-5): DGGITQSPKYLFRKEGQNVTLSCEQNLNHDAMYWYRQDPGQGLRLIYYSQIVNDFQKGDIAEGYSVSREKKESFPLTVTSAQKNPTAFYLCASRFRTVNNQPQHFGDGTRLSIL.